Presented here are 10 T cell receptor beta chains from one specimen sequenced in a study of brain metastases from non-small cell lung cancer. Assay used: immunoSEQ multiplex PCR; TCRdb lists only in-frame clones, some missing. The sample holds a few thousand clones, over 75% seen once. Sequenced sample: primary lung tumor tissue. These receptors were obtained from a donor aged 40 or over with non-small cell lung cancer.

The rearrangement uses TRBV23-1 and TRBJ2-5, with 7 nucleotides matching TRBD2. TRBV23-1 is assigned to the ORF class and has an uncertain function. The CDR3 contains 18 residues. Trimming removed 1 base from V and 3 bases from J; junction bases left unmatched: 14. The CDR3 DNA follows: TGCGCCAGCAGTCAATTCATCCGGGTCCCTAGCGGAGAAGAGACCCAGTACTTC. Encoded protein: CASSQFIRVPSGEETQYF.

Worth noting for this clone: The junction does not match germline at one end; this may be a read error. The rearrangement links TRBV18 to TRBJ2-3; possible D gene TRBD2, 6 bases. This CDR3 has 17 residues. Germline CDR1 reads KGHSH; CDR2 reads LQKENI. CDR3 sequence reads: CASSQALGGPSTNTQYF. CDR3 DNA: TGTGCCAGCTCACAGGCCCTGGGAGGTCCAAGCACAAATACGCAGTATTTT. The whole variable domain, filled in from reference TRBV18 and TRBJ2-3, reads NAGVMQNPRHLVRRRGQEARLRCSPMKGHSHVYWYRQLPEEGLKFMVYLQKENIIDESGMPKERFSAEFPKEGPSILRIQQVVRGDSAAYFCASSQALGGPSTNTQYFGPGTRLTVL.

This chain uses TRBV19 with TRBJ2-3; D perhaps matches TRBD2 (6 bases). Trimming pared 9 bases from V and 1 base from J, leaving 8 bases between. The CDR3 runs to 12 residues. Germline assignment: CDR1 LNHDA and CDR2 SQIVND (reference sequence). In DNA, the CDR3 is TGTGCCAGCGGGACTGGCACAGATACGCAGTATTTT. Amino acids: CASGTGTDTQYF.

The J gene is TRBJ1-5, the V gene TRBV19; TRBD1 is a possible D gene (6 bases). Germline V gives CDR1 LNHDA, CDR2 SQIVND (reference sequence). Trimming pared 8 bases from V and 0 bases from J, leaving 14 bases between. The CDR3 runs to 15 residues. CDR3 nucleotides: TGTGCCAGTCGGGGGGGACACAATAGCAATCAGCCCCAGCATTTT. This translates into CASRGGHNSNQPQHF.

Turning to this clone: This sequence is one base from a far larger clone and is likely a read error. The chain employs TRBV5-6 and TRBJ2-5; no clear D gene. The end of the DNA fits TRBJ2-7 better, so the J call may be wrong. CDR3 length equals 13 residues. The V gene's germline CDR1 is SGHDT and CDR2 YYEEEE. The CDR3 region is CANSLVGGDEQYF. DNA for the CDR3: TGTGCCAACAGCTTGGTAGGCGGCGACGAGCAGTACTTC.

This clone was seen only once. The chain links TRBV5-4 to TRBJ2-1; D call uncertain. This CDR3 has 13 residues. With 0 bases removed from V and 7 bases from J, the gap between germline ends came to 8 bases. The germline V gene encodes CDR1 SGHNT and CDR2 YYREEE (reference sequence). CDR3 DNA sequence: TGTGCCAGCAGCTTGGAGGGCAGAAATGAGCAGTTCTTC. Translating it yields CASSLEGRNEQFF. The variable domain in full, with the rest retrieved from reference TRBV5-4 and TRBJ2-1, is ETGVTQSPTHLIKTRGQQVTLRCSSQSGHNTVSWYQQALGQGPQFIFQYYREEENGRGNFPPRFSGLQFPNYSSELNVNALELDDSALYLCASSLEGRNEQFFGPGTRLTVL.

This rearrangement joins TRBV5-1 to TRBJ2-3, with 10 bases lining up with TRBD2. Trimming cost V 4 bases and J 4 bases; bases outside gene matches: 6. The CDR3 is 15 amino acids. Germline CDR1 and CDR2: SGHRS and YFSETQ. The CDR3 DNA sequence: TGCGCCAGCAGCCCTAGCGGGAGTAGGGCAGATACGCAGTATTTT. Translation: CASSPSGSRADTQYF.

The chain couples TRBV7-3 to TRBJ1-6, with a tentative D call TRBD1 (6 bases). Trimming left V 5 bases short and J 6 bases short, with 17 bases between. From germline, CDR1 is SGHTA and CDR2 FQGTGA. The CDR3 has 16 amino acids. The CDR3 spells CASSPSARGANSPLHF. CDR3 in DNA: TGTGCCAGCAGCCCCTCTGCCAGGGGAGCTAATTCACCCCTCCACTTT.

The chain couples TRBV6-1 to TRBJ1-5, with D unclear. This CDR3 region has 14 residues. The V end lost 1 base, the J end lost 5 bases, and 9 bases lay between the germline ends. CDR1 is MNHNS, CDR2 SASEGT, per germline. For the CDR3, the DNA is TGTGCCAGCAGTGAAGGGGGTAACGATCAGCCCCAGCATTTT. Its translation is CASSEGGNDQPQHF.

The chain is built from TRBV5-1 and TRBJ2-1, with TRBD2 as a possible D gene (5 bases). Deletions cut 0 bases from V and 5 bases from J, with 12 bases between. The CDR3 is made up of 15 amino acids. Germline lookup yields CDR1 SGHRS and CDR2 YFSETQ. The DNA of the CDR3 is TGCGCCAGCAGCTTGGGGCTAGCAGATAACAATGAGCAGTTCTTC. It encodes CASSLGLADNNEQFF.